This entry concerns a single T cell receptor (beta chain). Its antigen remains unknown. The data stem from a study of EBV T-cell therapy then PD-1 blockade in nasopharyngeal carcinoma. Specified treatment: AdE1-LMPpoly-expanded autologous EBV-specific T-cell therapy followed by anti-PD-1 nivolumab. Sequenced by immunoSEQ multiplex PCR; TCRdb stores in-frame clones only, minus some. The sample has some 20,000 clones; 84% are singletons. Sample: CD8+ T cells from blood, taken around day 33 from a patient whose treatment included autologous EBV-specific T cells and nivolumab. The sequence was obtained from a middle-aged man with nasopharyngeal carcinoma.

The CDR3, as DNA: TGCGCCAGCAGCTCCGGAGGTGGCGGCTCATGGTACGAGCAGTACTTC. Translated, it gives CASSSGGGGSWYEQYF. This chain connects TRBV5-1 to TRBJ2-7; D might be TRBD2 (5 bases). Between the trimmed V and J ends, which lost 3 bases and 4 bases, there was a span of 20 bases. Looked up from germline, CDR1 is SGHRS and CDR2 is YFSETQ. This CDR3 spans 16 amino acids.